The 8 T cell receptor delta chains below were found in one sample sequenced in a study of Vδ1+ human thymocytes. Study-level findings and limits: Thymic TRG and TRD repertoires appeared highly polyclonal, with Gaussian CDR3 length distributions.

Sequences come from RNA converted to cDNA by reverse transcription. CDR3 amplicons came from multiplex PCR with pooled V-gene forward and constant-region reverse primers. With CATT, TCRdb re-called clones from the multiplex PCR reads. The sample records approximately 24,000 delta-chain clones, about 7% being singletons. These receptors' antigens are unknown. Sequencing was performed on Vdelta1+ gamma-delta thymocytes from the thymus. Subset described: FACS-sorted CD3+ TCRalphabeta- TCRVdelta1+ TCRVdelta2- thymocytes. The source is a girl under two years old who had congenital heart surgery.

This clone was counted between two and nine times. The V and J genes are TRDV1 and TRDJ1, with a weak D call TRDD2 (8 bases). The CDR3 has 16 amino acids. V was shortened by 6 bases and J by 9 bases, with 26 bases between the two germline ends. Germline CDR1 and CDR2: TSWWSYY and QGS. Here the CDR3 reads CALGRPSYSTGVELIF. The CDR3 DNA reads as TGTGCTCTTGGTCGACCTTCCTATAGTACTGGGGTTGAACTCATCTTT.

The sample holds a few counts of this clone. V usage is TRDV1 and J usage is TRDJ1; tentative D call: TRDD3 (10 bases). This CDR3 comprises 20 residues. The ends were cut back, 5 bases at V and 0 bases at J, with 28 bases in the middle. The V gene's germline CDR1 is TSWWSYY and CDR2 QGS. This CDR3 reads CALGTALPLPTGGYTDKLIF. DNA for the CDR3: TGTGCTCTTGGGACGGCCCTCCCCCTTCCTACTGGGGGATACACCGATAAACTCATCTTT.

The chain carries TRDV1 and TRDJ1; D is uncertain. Germline values: CDR1 TSWWSYY, CDR2 QGS. Trimming left V 2 bases short and J 0 bases short, with 10 bases between. This CDR3 is built from 15 residues. CDR3 protein: CALGEKGGDTDKLIF. The CDR3 nucleotides read TGTGCTCTTGGGGAAAAGGGAGGGGACACCGATAAACTCATCTTT.

This clone is labeled medium-sized. The gene calls are TRDV2 and TRDJ1; TRDD3 agrees at 12 bases. The CDR3 is 12 amino acids. Germline V gives CDR1 GEAIGNYY, CDR2 EKD. Germline trimming cut 3 bases from V and 13 bases from J; bases unmatched to any gene: 5. CDR3 sequence reads: CACDLLGDTRIF. The CDR3 DNA follows: TGTGCCTGTGACTTACTGGGGGATACACGCATCTTT.

The gene calls are TRDV1 and TRDJ1, with 12 bases identical to TRDD3. Germline values: CDR1 TSWWSYY, CDR2 QGS. The length of the CDR3 is 21 residues. The V segment lost 2 bases and the J segment 0 bases; nucleotides outside the gene matches: 16. In nucleotides, the CDR3 is TGTGCTCTTGGGGAAAAAAATTCCTGGGGGATACGATACTGTTACACCGATAAACTCATCTTT. The encoded protein is CALGEKNSWGIRYCYTDKLIF.

V and J are TRDV1 and TRDJ1; 7 bases align to TRDD3. Germline V gives CDR1 TSWWSYY, CDR2 QGS. J was trimmed by 3 bases and V by 0 bases; bases with no gene match: 19. The CDR3 extends over 20 amino acids. This chain's CDR3 is CALGELPVLGHIWRADKLIF. The CDR3 DNA reads TGTGCTCTTGGGGAACTACCCGTACTGGGGCATATCTGGAGGGCCGATAAACTCATCTTT.

The gene calls are TRDV1 and TRDJ1; D remains unclear. The CDR3 sequence is 15 residues long. From germline, CDR1 is TSWWSYY and CDR2 QGS. V lost 2 bases and J 6 bases, leaving 16 bases between the germline ends. CDR3 in DNA: TGTGCTCTTGGGGAAACGGATCCTCCCGGCCATAAACTCATCTTT. This codes for CALGETDPPGHKLIF.

This clone is medium-sized by share. The chain joins TRDV1 to TRDJ1; no clear D. Germline V gives CDR1 TSWWSYY, CDR2 QGS. This CDR3 has 15 amino acids. V dropped 9 bases and J dropped 0 bases, with 17 bases sitting between them. This chain's CDR3 is CALGGPPSDTDKLIF. The CDR3 DNA reads as TGTGCTCTAGGTGGACCCCCGTCGGACACCGATAAACTCATCTTT.